These 10 T cell receptor beta chains came from one sample sequenced in a study of cytomegalovirus exposure and HLA in healthy donors. The primer mix had 60 Vbeta and 13 Jbeta primers. Assay: immunoSEQ multiplex PCR; the TCRdb copy retains only in-frame clones and omits some. There are some 180,000 clones in the sample; 65% to 85% occur only once, and approximately 1.8% lies in the top ten. The source material was PBMCs. The receptors were sampled from a man in his forties in good health and CMV-seropositive.

The chain carries TRBV5-6 and TRBJ2-2; D is perhaps TRBD1 (5 bases). Trimming left V 2 bases short and J 5 bases short, with 10 bases between. Germline loops: CDR1 SGHDT, CDR2 YYEEEE. The CDR3 runs to 14 residues. CDR3 bases: TGTGCCAGCAGCTTCAGGGCTGGGACCGGGGAGCTGTTTTTT. This codes for CASSFRAGTGELFF.

The gene calls are TRBV5-5 and TRBJ1-1; D is perhaps TRBD1 (5 bases). V gave up 1 base and J gave up 7 bases, with 11 bases separating them. CDR3 length: 13 residues. The germline CDR1 and CDR2 sequences are SGHKS and YYEKEE (reference sequence). The CDR3 protein is CASSLMQGGEAFF. The CDR3 nucleotides read TGTGCCAGCAGCTTGATGCAGGGAGGTGAAGCTTTCTTT.

This chain joins TRBV6-1 and TRBJ2-7; 9 bases line up with TRBD1. This CDR3 contains 14 residues. V lost 7 bases to trimming and J lost 6 bases; unmatched junction nucleotides: 10. Germline values: CDR1 MNHNS, CDR2 SASEGT. The CDR3 spells CASTPGTGTSEQYF. The CDR3 DNA reads as TGTGCCAGCACCCCCGGGACAGGGACATCCGAGCAGTACTTC.

V is TRBV28 and J is TRBJ1-2; tentative D call: TRBD1 (6 bases). CDR3 size: 14 residues. The V end was cut by 8 bases, the J end by 4 bases, with 17 bases between. Germline assignment: CDR1 MDHEN and CDR2 SYDVKM. The CDR3 DNA is TGTGCCAGCCGGGTGGCAGGGGAAGTCTATGGCTACACCTTC. It translates to CASRVAGEVYGYTF.

The gene calls are TRBV29-1 and TRBJ2-1; no clear D. The CDR3 is 14 amino acids. CDR1 SQVTM and CDR2 ANQGSEA come from the germline V gene. V was pared by 3 bases and J by 1 base, with 10 bases between. This CDR3 is CSVEKLLSYNEQFF. The CDR3 DNA sequence: TGCAGCGTTGAGAAGCTCCTTTCCTACAATGAGCAGTTCTTC.

The chain links TRBV12-5 to TRBJ2-5; D possibly corresponds to TRBD2 (6 bases). The CDR3 totals 12 residues. Per germline, CDR1 LGHNT and CDR2 FRNRAP. V lost 7 bases and J lost 9, with 15 bases in between. CDR3 in amino acids: CASAPGESPQYF. The CDR3 DNA is TGTGCTAGTGCCCCGGGGGAGAGCCCCCAGTACTTC.

The table lists this clone with a few counts. V is TRBV5-4 and J is TRBJ2-1, with TRBD2 identical over 8 bases. Germline V gives CDR1 SGHNT, CDR2 YYREEE (reference sequence). CDR3 size: 15 residues. V dropped 1 base and J dropped 7; count of bases not matched to a gene: 7. CDR3 region: CASSLISGSRNEQFF. CDR3 DNA: TGTGCCAGCAGCTTGATCAGCGGGAGCCGGAATGAGCAGTTCTTC.

V and J are TRBV4-2 and TRBJ1-4; TRBD1 matches 9 bases. The germline V gene encodes CDR1 LGHNA and CDR2 YNFKEQ. V was pared by 3 bases and J by 5 bases, with 4 bases of the junction left unmatched. This CDR3 has 15 amino acids. In DNA form, the CDR3 reads TGTGCCAGCAGCCAGCGGGACAGGGCCAATGAAAAACTGTTTTTT. Translated, it gives CASSQRDRANEKLFF.

The chain carries TRBV2 and TRBJ1-2; 7 nucleotides agree with TRBD1. Trimming cost V 8 bases and J 3 bases; bases outside gene matches: 0. The CDR3 is 11 amino acids. Per the germline V gene, CDR1 is SNHLY and CDR2 is FYNNEI. The CDR3 DNA reads as TGTGCCAGCGGGACAGACTATGGCTACACCTTC. Its protein is CASGTDYGYTF.

The J gene is TRBJ1-4, the V gene TRBV5-4, with D possibly TRBD1 on 5 matching bases. This CDR3 contains 16 residues. The germline V gene has CDR1 SGHNT and CDR2 YYREEE (reference sequence). Trimming removed 4 bases from V and 0 bases from J, with 13 bases in between. As DNA, the CDR3 is TGTGCCAGCAGCCCCGGCTGGGGGGCAACTAATGAAAAACTGTTTTTT. It encodes CASSPGWGATNEKLFF.